This is a list of T cell receptor beta chains from one sample in a study of T cell responses to AZD1222 COVID-19 vaccine. Using immunoSEQ multiplex PCR, the repertoire was profiled, and TCRdb retains in-frame clones only, with some absent. This sample yields about 99,000 clones, of which 86% are seen a single time; approximately 3% belongs to the top ten. Sequenced material: peripheral blood, taken 28 days after the second dose of the MenACWY control vaccine. These receptors all come from an adult who received the MenACWY meningococcal vaccine as a control. Each CDR3 is given with its conserved first and last residue. The D gene is left open where the match is weak. The size entry is marked missing in some rows and otherwise reads once, few, many or a size class.

clone size	D gene	V gene	J gene	CDR3 DNA	CDR3 protein
-	TRBD1	TRBV19	TRBJ1-3	TGTGCCAGTAGTCAGGGGGCGCTCGGAAACACCATATATTTT	CASSQGALGNTIYF
-	TRBD1	TRBV18	TRBJ2-7	TGTGCCAGCTCAGGGGACAGTAGGAAGTACGAGCAGTACTTC	CASSGDSRKYEQYF
-	-	TRBV6-6	TRBJ1-5	TGTGCCAGCAGTTACTCGACCGGTCCCCAGCATTTT	CASSYSTGPQHF
-	-	TRBV12-3/TRBV12-4	TRBJ2-2	TGTGCCAGCAGTCAACCCCTAGGGGAGCTGTTTTTT	CASSQPLGELFF
once	-	TRBV6-5	TRBJ2-2	TGTGCCAGCAGTTACGGGCAGGGAAGGAACGGGGAGCTGTTTTTT	CASSYGQGRNGELFF
-	-	TRBV4-1	TRBJ2-1	TGCGCCAGCAGCCAAGTTAACAGGGCGTACATCAATGAGCAGTTCTTC	CASSQVNRAYINEQFF
-	TRBD1	TRBV5-4	TRBJ2-5	TGTGCCAGCAGCTTCACAGGGGCGGAAGAGACCCAGTACTTC	CASSFTGAEETQYF
-	TRBD2	TRBV18	TRBJ2-1	TGTGCCAGCGCCACGGGGGGGCTCAATGAGCAGTTCTTC	CASATGGLNEQFF
-	-	TRBV21-1	TRBJ2-7	TGTGCCAGCAGCAAAGGGCAGGGAGCCTACGAGCAGTACTTC	CASSKGQGAYEQYF
-	TRBD2	TRBV24-1	TRBJ2-3	TGTGCCACCAGTGGGAGGACTAGCGGGGCCCGGGGGGATACGCAGTATTTT	CATSGRTSGARGDTQYF
-	-	TRBV10-3	TRBJ1-1	TGTGCCATCAGTGGGCAGCTGCAGGGGGAAGCTTTCTTT	CAISGQLQGEAFF
-	-	TRBV9	TRBJ1-5	TGTGCCAGCAGCGTATCATTGAGGAATAGCAATCAGCCCCAGCATTTT	CASSVSLRNSNQPQHF
-	-	TRBV5-4	TRBJ2-2	TGTGCCAGCAGCCCAGGGACGGCGATCGATACCGGGGAGCTGTTTTTT	CASSPGTAIDTGELFF
-	TRBD2	TRBV4-2	TRBJ2-1	TGTGCCAGCAGCCAAGCATGGGGCGGGGGGGACCTAAATGAGCAGTTCTTC	CASSQAWGGGDLNEQFF
-	-	TRBV6-2/TRBV6-3	TRBJ2-3	TGTGCCAGCAGTTATTATCCCCCCGGGACAGATACGCAGTATTTT	CASSYYPPGTDTQYF
-	-	TRBV28	TRBJ1-2	TGTGCCAGCGGGAGGGGAGCGAGGGGCTACACCTTC	CASGRGARGYTF
-	TRBD2	TRBV5-5	TRBJ2-5	TGTGCCAGCAGCTTTAGCGGGGATGGAGAGACCCAGTACTTC	CASSFSGDGETQYF
once	TRBD1	TRBV19	TRBJ2-3	TGTGCCAGTAGTAGGGACAGGGGAGATACGCAGTATTTT	CASSRDRGDTQYF
few	-	TRBV30	TRBJ1-2	TGTGCCTGGCAGGGGTATTCTAACTATGGCTACACCTTC	CAWQGYSNYGYTF
-	-	TRBV2	TRBJ1-6	TGTGCCAGCAGTGATAATACGCCAGCCTACTATAATTCACCCCTCCACTTT	CASSDNTPAYYNSPLHF
-	TRBD1	TRBV5-1	TRBJ2-7	TGCGCCAGCAGCTTACAGACAGGGGCGACCTACGAGCAGTACTTC	CASSLQTGATYEQYF
-	-	TRBV6-5	TRBJ1-5	TGTGCCACTAAGGGGGGGGCCGGCCAGCCCCAGCATTTT	CATKGGAGQPQHF
-	TRBD1	TRBV5-1	TRBJ2-1	TGCGCCAGCAGGGTAAGGACAGGGGCGTCGGGTGAGCAGTTCTTC	CASRVRTGASGEQFF
-	-	TRBV7-7	TRBJ2-1	TGTGCCAGCAGCACCTCGGCTCACAAAAAGCAGTTCTTC	CASSTSAHKKQFF
once	-	TRBV6-5	TRBJ2-4	TGTGCCAGCAGCCGTCGGCTAGCCAAAAACATTCAGTACTTC	CASSRRLAKNIQYF
few	-	TRBV5-1	TRBJ2-2	TGCGCCAGCAGCTTGGCAGCGGACACCGGGGAGCTGTTTTTT	CASSLAADTGELFF
-	-	TRBV3-1/TRBV3-2	TRBJ1-2	TGTGCCAGCAGCCAAGTAGGGCAGCTCCACTATGGCTACACCTTC	CASSQVGQLHYGYTF
-	-	TRBV29-1	TRBJ1-6	TGCAGCGTTGAGGTCGGGGGGAATTCACCCCTCCACTTT	CSVEVGGNSPLHF
-	TRBD2	TRBV4-3	TRBJ2-3	TGCGCCAGCAGCCAGGTAGCGGGAAGCACAGATACGCAGTATTTT	CASSQVAGSTDTQYF
once	TRBD1	TRBV4-1	TRBJ1-2	TGCGCCAGCAGCCAAGATCCGACAGGGGCGGGATATGGCTACACCTTC	CASSQDPTGAGYGYTF
-	-	TRBV12-2	TRBJ1-5	TGTGCAAGTCGCTTCGACCAGCCCCAGCATTTT	CASRFDQPQHF
-	TRBD2	TRBV7-2	TRBJ2-7	TGTGCCAGCAGCTCAGCCTCCCCCGTCGGGACTAGCGGGGGCAAATACGAGCAGTACTTC	CASSSASPVGTSGGKYEQYF
-	-	TRBV2	TRBJ1-5	TGTGCCAGCAGTGACGGGTACAGTCGGAATCAGCCCCAGCATTTT	CASSDGYSRNQPQHF
-	-	TRBV12-3/TRBV12-4	TRBJ1-1	TGTGCCAGCAGAGTCAGGTTAAACACTGAAGCTTTCTTT	CASRVRLNTEAFF